This TCR beta chain was captured in a study of blood T cell repertoires in COVID-19. Overall study: PBMCs, B-cell-depleted T cells, or T cells provided the cDNA or gDNA that made up the material.

The CDR3 length is 13 residues. Trimming at V came to 4 bases and at J to 8 bases, leaving 7 bases not matched to a gene. CDR1 and CDR2 (germline): SGHDN, FVKESK. Clones were sequenced by immunoSEQ multiplex PCR, and TCRdb holds only the in-frame ones, with some missing. The sample carries around 300,000 clones, around 87% recorded once. Participant ages covered about 18 to 100 years across 24 US areas. Either two negative PCRs, clearance, or symptom resolution qualified Cohort 3 donors as recovered. Source material: PBMCs or T cells enriched from blood (not recorded which). This receptor was identified in a woman under 40 who had recovered from COVID-19. This chain connects TRBV14 to TRBJ1-1; 7 nucleotides line up with TRBD1. CDR3 sequence (DNA): TGTGCCAGCAGCCCGTTTTGGGACAGCGAAGCTTTCTTT. Translated: CASSPFWDSEAFF.